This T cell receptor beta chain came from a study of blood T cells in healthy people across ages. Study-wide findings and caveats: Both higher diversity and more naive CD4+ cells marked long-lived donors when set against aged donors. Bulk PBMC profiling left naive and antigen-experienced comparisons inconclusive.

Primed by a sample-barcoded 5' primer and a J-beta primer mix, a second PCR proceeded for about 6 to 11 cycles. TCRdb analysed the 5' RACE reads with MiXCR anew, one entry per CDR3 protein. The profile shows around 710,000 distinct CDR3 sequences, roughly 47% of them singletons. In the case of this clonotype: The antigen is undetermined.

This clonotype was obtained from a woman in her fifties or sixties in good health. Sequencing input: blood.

CDR3 loop: CASSSRDSPAKNIQYF. The CDR3 DNA reads TGCGCCAGCAGCTCCCGGGACAGCCCAGCCAAAAACATTCAGTACTTC. This sequence joins TRBV5-1 and TRBJ2-4; 7 bases line up with TRBD1. The germline V gene encodes CDR1 SGHRS and CDR2 YFSETQ. Trimming cost V 3 bases and J 0 bases; bases outside gene matches: 6. CDR3 length: 16 residues.